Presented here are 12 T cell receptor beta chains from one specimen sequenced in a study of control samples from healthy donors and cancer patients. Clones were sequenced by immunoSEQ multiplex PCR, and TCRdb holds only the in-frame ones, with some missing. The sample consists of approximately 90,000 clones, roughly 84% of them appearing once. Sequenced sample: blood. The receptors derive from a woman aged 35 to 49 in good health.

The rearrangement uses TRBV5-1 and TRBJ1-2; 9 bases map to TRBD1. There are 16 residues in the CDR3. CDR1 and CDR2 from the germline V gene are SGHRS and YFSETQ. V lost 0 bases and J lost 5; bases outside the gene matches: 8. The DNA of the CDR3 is TGCGCCAGCAGCTTGGCTACAGGGGGCGCCAAGTATGGCTACACCTTC. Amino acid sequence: CASSLATGGAKYGYTF.

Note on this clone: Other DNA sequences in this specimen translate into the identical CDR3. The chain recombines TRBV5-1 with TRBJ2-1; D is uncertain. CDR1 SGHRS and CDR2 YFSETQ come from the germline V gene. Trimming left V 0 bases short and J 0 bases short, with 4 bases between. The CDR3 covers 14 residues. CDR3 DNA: TGCGCCAGCAGCTTGGGGGGCTCCTACAATGAGCAGTTCTTC. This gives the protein CASSLGGSYNEQFF.

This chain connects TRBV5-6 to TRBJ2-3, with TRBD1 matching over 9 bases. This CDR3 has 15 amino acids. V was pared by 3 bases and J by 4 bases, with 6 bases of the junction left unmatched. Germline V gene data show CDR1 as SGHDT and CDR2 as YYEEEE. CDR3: CASSSGTGWADTQYF. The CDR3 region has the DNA TGTGCCAGCAGCTCTGGGACAGGGTGGGCAGATACGCAGTATTTT.

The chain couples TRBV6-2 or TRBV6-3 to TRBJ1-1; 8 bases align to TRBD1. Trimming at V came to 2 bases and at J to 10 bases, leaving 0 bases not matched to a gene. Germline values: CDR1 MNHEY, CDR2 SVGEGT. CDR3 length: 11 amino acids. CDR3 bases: TGTGCCAGCAGTTACCAGGGGGCAGCTTTCTTT. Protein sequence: CASSYQGAAFF.

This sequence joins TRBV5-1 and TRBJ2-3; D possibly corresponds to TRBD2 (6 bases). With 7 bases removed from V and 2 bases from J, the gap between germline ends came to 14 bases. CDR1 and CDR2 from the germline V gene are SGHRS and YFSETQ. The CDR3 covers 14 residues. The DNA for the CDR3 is TGCGCCAGCTCCGAGGGCGGGGACACAGATACGCAGTATTTT. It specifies CASSEGGDTDTQYF.

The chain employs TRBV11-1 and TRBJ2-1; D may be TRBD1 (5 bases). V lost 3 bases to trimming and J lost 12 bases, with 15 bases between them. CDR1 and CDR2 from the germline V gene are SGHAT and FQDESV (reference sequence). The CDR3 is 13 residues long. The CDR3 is CASSLFGVGVQFF. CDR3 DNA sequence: TGTGCCAGCAGCTTGTTTGGGGTAGGGGTGCAGTTCTTC.

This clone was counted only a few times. CDR3 region: CASRTGSEAFF. DNA of the CDR3: TGTGCCAGCAGGACAGGCTCTGAAGCTTTCTTT. This chain joins TRBV2 and TRBJ1-1, with D tentatively TRBD1 (6 bases). V dropped 6 bases and J dropped 6 bases, with 8 bases sitting between them. The CDR3 has 11 residues. Germline CDR1 SNHLY, CDR2 FYNNEI.

The CDR3 nucleotides are TGCGCCAGCAGCTTGGGGCTAGCGAGCACAGATACGCAGTATTTT. This codes for CASSLGLASTDTQYF. The V call is TRBV5-1, the J call TRBJ2-3, with TRBD2 as a possible D gene (6 bases). This CDR3 is 15 amino acids long. CDR1 is SGHRS, CDR2 YFSETQ, per germline. V lost 0 bases and J lost 0, with 8 bases in between.

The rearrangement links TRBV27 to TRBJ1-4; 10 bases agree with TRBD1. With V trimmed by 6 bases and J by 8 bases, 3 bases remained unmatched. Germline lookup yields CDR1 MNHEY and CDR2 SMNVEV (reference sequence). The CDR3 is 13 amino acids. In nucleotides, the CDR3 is TGTGCCAGCAGAGGGACAGGGGACGAAAAACTGTTTTTT. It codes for CASRGTGDEKLFF.

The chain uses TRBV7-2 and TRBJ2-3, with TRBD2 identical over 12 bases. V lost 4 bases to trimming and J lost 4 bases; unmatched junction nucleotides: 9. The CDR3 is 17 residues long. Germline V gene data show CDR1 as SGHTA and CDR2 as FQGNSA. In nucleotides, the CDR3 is TGTGCCAGCAGCTCGATGGCTAGCGGGGGGGCAGCAGATACGCAGTATTTT. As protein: CASSSMASGGAADTQYF. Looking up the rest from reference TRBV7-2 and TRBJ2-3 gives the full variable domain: GAGVSQSPSNKVTEKGKDVELRCDPISGHTALYWYRQSLGQGLEFLIYFQGNSAPDKSGLPSDRFSAERTGGSVSTLTIQRTQQEDSAVYLCASSSMASGGAADTQYFGPGTRLTVL.

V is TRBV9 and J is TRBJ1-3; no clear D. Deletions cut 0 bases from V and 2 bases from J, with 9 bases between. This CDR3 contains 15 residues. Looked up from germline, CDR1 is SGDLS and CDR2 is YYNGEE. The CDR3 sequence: CASSVAVGTGNTIYF. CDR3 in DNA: TGTGCCAGCAGCGTAGCTGTCGGGACTGGAAACACCATATATTTT. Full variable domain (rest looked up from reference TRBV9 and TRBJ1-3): DSGVTQTPKHLITATGQRVTLRCSPRSGDLSVYWYQQSLDQGLQFLIQYYNGEERAKGNILERFSAQQFPDLHSELNLSSLELGDSALYFCASSVAVGTGNTIYFGEGSWLTVV.

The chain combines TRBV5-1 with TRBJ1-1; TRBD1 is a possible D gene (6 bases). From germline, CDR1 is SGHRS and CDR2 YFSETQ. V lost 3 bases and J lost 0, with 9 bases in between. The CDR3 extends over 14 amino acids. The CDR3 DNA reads TGCGCCAGCAGCTCCGGGACAATGAACACTGAAGCTTTCTTT. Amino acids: CASSSGTMNTEAFF. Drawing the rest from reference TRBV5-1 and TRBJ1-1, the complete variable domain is KAGVTQTPRYLIKTRGQQVTLSCSPISGHRSVSWYQQTPGQGLQFLFEYFSETQRNKGNFPGRFSGRQFSNSRSEMNVSTLELGDSALYLCASSSGTMNTEAFFGQGTRLTVV.